The 25 T cell receptor beta chains listed next were all sequenced from one sample in a study of control samples from healthy donors and cancer patients. Produced via immunoSEQ multiplex PCR; TCRdb's table is partial and in-frame only. The data contain around 74,000 clones, 85% to 95% of them singletons. Specimen: blood. These receptors came from a woman aged 55 to 70 in good health.

The gene calls are TRBV28 and TRBJ2-3; weak D call: TRBD1 (8 bases). The V and J ends lost 5 bases and 6 bases respectively, with 15 bases between them. The CDR3 runs to 14 residues. The germline V gene encodes CDR1 MDHEN and CDR2 SYDVKM. CDR3: CASSLGQGGDTQYF. The CDR3 bases are TGTGCCAGCAGTCTCGGACAGGGAGGGGATACGCAGTATTTT.

Concerning this clone itself: Other DNA sequences from this sample encode an identical CDR3 as well. The rearrangement uses TRBV3-1 (or the pseudogene TRBV3-2) and TRBJ1-5; 7 bases match TRBD1. The J segment lost 3 bases and the V segment lost 1 base, leaving 3 bases of the junction unmatched. The V gene's germline CDR1 is LGHDT and CDR2 YNNKEL (reference sequence). This CDR3 is 15 amino acids long. DNA for the CDR3: TGTGCCAGCAGCCAAGGAGGGGGCAACAATCAGCCCCAGCATTTT. It codes for CASSQGGGNNQPQHF.

The chain combines TRBV19 with TRBJ2-1; a weak D match, TRBD2 (5 bases). V lost 7 bases and J 1 base, leaving 14 bases between the germline ends. The CDR3 consists of 15 residues. CDR1 and CDR2 from the germline V gene are LNHDA and SQIVND (reference sequence). CDR3 amino acids: CASKAVIASYNEQFF. The DNA of the CDR3 is TGTGCCAGTAAAGCGGTAATAGCGTCCTACAATGAGCAGTTCTTC.

This chain uses TRBV15 with TRBJ1-4; D ambiguous. Germline V gene sequence: CDR1 LNHNV, CDR2 YYDKDF (reference sequence). V shed 1 base and J shed 5 bases, with 20 bases lying between them. The CDR3 runs 18 residues. This CDR3 reads CATSRAPVFEAPNEKLFF. The CDR3 nucleotides read TGTGCCACCAGCAGAGCCCCCGTATTCGAGGCGCCCAATGAAAAACTGTTTTTT.

The rearrangement uses TRBV5-4 and TRBJ1-6; D gene ambiguous. This CDR3 comprises 14 residues. V dropped 0 bases and J dropped 10 bases, with 11 bases sitting between them. Per the germline V gene, CDR1 is SGHNT and CDR2 is YYREEE (reference sequence). This CDR3 reads CASSLAGVASPLHF. The CDR3 region has the DNA TGTGCCAGCAGCTTGGCCGGGGTAGCGTCACCCCTCCACTTT.

This sequence joins TRBV6-2 or TRBV6-3 and TRBJ1-6, with TRBD1 matching over 9 bases. J was trimmed by 1 base and V by 0 bases; bases with no gene match: 4. Looked up from germline, CDR1 is MNHEY and CDR2 is SVGEGT. There are 18 residues in the CDR3. CDR3 nucleotides: TGTGCCAGCAGTTACTCGATCGGACAGGGGTCCTATAATTCACCCCTCCACTTT. Its translation: CASSYSIGQGSYNSPLHF.

The chain joins TRBV11-2 to TRBJ2-7; 7 bases are shared with TRBD2. This CDR3 contains 15 residues. Germline CDR1 SGHAT, CDR2 FQNNGV. The J segment lost 5 bases and the V segment lost 0 bases, leaving 7 bases of the junction unmatched. CDR3 DNA sequence: TGTGCCAGCAGCTTAGATTCCCGGGGGGTGGACGAGCAGTACTTC. Translation gives CASSLDSRGVDEQYF. The full variable domain, with the rest looked up from reference TRBV11-2 and TRBJ2-7, is EAGVAQSPRYKIIEKRQSVAFWCNPISGHATLYWYQQILGQGPKLLIQFQNNGVVDDSQLPKDRFSAERLKGVDSTLKIQPAKLEDSAVYLCASSLDSRGVDEQYFGPGTRLTVT.

V and J are TRBV4-1 and TRBJ1-5, with a weak D call TRBD1 (6 bases). The germline V gene has CDR1 MGHRA and CDR2 YSYEKL. With 3 bases removed from V and 4 bases from J, the gap between germline ends came to 13 bases. CDR3 length: 15 amino acids. This CDR3 reads CASSHPLTGNQPQHF. CDR3 coding DNA: TGCGCCAGCAGCCACCCACTGACAGGAAATCAGCCCCAGCATTTT.

The chain recombines TRBV28 with TRBJ2-1; no firm D call. The V end was cut by 4 bases, the J end by 2 bases, with 12 bases between. Germline V CDR1 and CDR2: MDHEN, SYDVKM. The CDR3 is 15 amino acids. The CDR3 DNA reads as TGTGCCAGCAGTTCCAACTCTGGGGCCTACAATGAGCAGTTCTTC. As protein: CASSSNSGAYNEQFF.

The chain couples TRBV7-2 to TRBJ2-3, with 11 bases lining up with TRBD2. The CDR3 length is 16 residues. Germline lookup yields CDR1 SGHTA and CDR2 FQGNSA. V trimming: 6 bases; J trimming: 8 bases; junction bases outside the gene matches: 13. This CDR3 reads CASSLSGRASFGTQYF. In DNA, the CDR3 is TGTGCCAGCAGTCTTAGCGGGAGGGCCAGTTTTGGTACGCAGTATTTT.

The chain has TRBV7-9 and TRBJ2-3, with TRBD2 identical over 12 bases. The trim removed 2 bases at V and 4 bases at J, leaving 4 bases unmatched. This CDR3 region has 16 residues. Germline V lookup: CDR1 SEHNR, CDR2 FQNEAQ (reference sequence). The CDR3 loop is CASSLTSGRSSDTQYF. Written as DNA, the CDR3 is TGTGCCAGCAGCTTAACTAGCGGGAGGTCCTCAGATACGCAGTATTTT.

The V and J genes are TRBV10-3 and TRBJ1-4; 8 positions match TRBD1. The V and J ends lost 10 bases and 3 bases, in that order; junction bases with no gene match: 7. Germline CDR1 ENHRY, CDR2 SYGVKD. The CDR3 is 14 amino acids. Here the CDR3 DNA reads TGTGCCACGGGACAGGCAGGAGCTAATGAAAAACTGTTTTTT. It encodes CATGQAGANEKLFF.

This clone was seen once. The chain combines TRBV3-1 (or the pseudogene TRBV3-2) with TRBJ1-2, with D tentatively TRBD1 (5 bases). V lost 0 bases and J lost 8, with 19 bases in between. This CDR3 is built from 16 residues. From germline, CDR1 is LGHDT and CDR2 YNNKEL (reference sequence). The CDR3 nucleotides read TGTGCCAGCAGCCAAGATAATCAGGGAGTGTTAAGAGGCTACACCTTC. This codes for CASSQDNQGVLRGYTF.

The chain is built from TRBV18 and TRBJ2-6; D uncertain. There are 16 residues in the CDR3. Trimming took off 2 bases at V and 1 base at J, with 9 bases between the two ends. Germline V gives CDR1 KGHSH, CDR2 LQKENI. CDR3 DNA sequence: TGTGCCAGCTCACCAATGGAATCTTCTGGGGCCAACGTCCTGACTTTC. Protein product: CASSPMESSGANVLTF.

The rearrangement joins TRBV24-1 to TRBJ2-3; 8 bases are a match to TRBD1. Unmatched junction bases numbered 8, after V lost 4 bases and J lost 3 bases. Germline loops: CDR1 KGHDR, CDR2 SFDVKD. CDR3 length equals 16 residues. CDR3 nucleotides: TGTGCCACCAGTGACCCCTCCAGGGGGCCGACAGATACGCAGTATTTT. It translates to CATSDPSRGPTDTQYF.

For this clone: Within the sample, other DNA sequences also encode this same CDR3. The chain is built from TRBV6-5 and TRBJ1-1; D is perhaps TRBD1 (6 bases). The CDR3 is made up of 14 amino acids. V was cut by 6 bases and J by 1 base, with 12 bases left in between. Germline V gene data show CDR1 as MNHEY and CDR2 as SVGAGI. CDR3: CASSPRGGNTEAFF. The CDR3 DNA reads as TGTGCCAGCAGCCCGAGGGGGGGGAACACTGAAGCTTTCTTT.

V gene TRBV4-1 combines with J gene TRBJ1-5; tentatively, D is TRBD1 (5 bases). This CDR3 is 17 amino acids long. Per the germline V gene, CDR1 is MGHRA and CDR2 is YSYEKL. Trimming left V 3 bases short and J 7 bases short, with 22 bases between. CDR3 coding DNA: TGCGCCAGCAGCCAGCCTCTCCGGGACCCCCAGGCCCAGCCCCAGCATTTT. Amino acid sequence: CASSQPLRDPQAQPQHF.

The chain links TRBV7-2 to TRBJ1-5, with no clear D. This CDR3 is 13 amino acids long. Germline values: CDR1 SGHTA, CDR2 FQGNSA. With 8 bases removed from V and 3 bases from J, the gap between germline ends came to 11 bases. The CDR3 loop is CASGGQNNQPQHF. The CDR3 DNA sequence: TGTGCCAGCGGTGGGCAGAACAATCAGCCCCAGCATTTT.

V is TRBV2 and J is TRBJ2-4; no definite D call. The CDR3 length is 11 residues. Germline loops: CDR1 SNHLY, CDR2 FYNNEI. The V end was cut by 7 bases, the J end by 4 bases, with 5 bases between. This chain's CDR3 is CASTQKNIQYF. Written as DNA, the CDR3 is TGTGCCAGCACCCAGAAAAACATTCAGTACTTC. The full variable domain, completed using reference TRBV2 and TRBJ2-4, is EPEVTQTPSHQVTQMGQEVILRCVPISNHLYFYWYRQILGQKVEFLVSFYNNEISEKSEIFDDQFSVERPDGSNFTLKIRSTKLEDSAMYFCASTQKNIQYFGAGTRLSVL.

The chain employs TRBV6-1 and TRBJ1-2; 7 bases align to TRBD1. The CDR3 extends over 15 amino acids. J was trimmed by 4 bases and V by 2 bases; bases with no gene match: 7. CDR1 and CDR2 (germline): MNHNS, SASEGT. The DNA for the CDR3 is TGTGCCAGCAGTGAATCGCAGGGGGGGGCCTATGGCTACACCTTC. Encoded protein: CASSESQGGAYGYTF.

The genes are TRBV5-4 and TRBJ2-5; 8 nucleotides line up with TRBD1. CDR3 length: 16 residues. CDR1 and CDR2 from the germline V gene are SGHNT and YYREEE (reference sequence). With V trimmed by 4 bases and J by 5 bases, 13 bases remained unmatched. The CDR3 DNA reads as TGTGCCAGCAGCCCACCCCCAGGGGGCGAGGGGGAGACCCAGTACTTC. Translated, it gives CASSPPPGGEGETQYF.

The chain uses TRBV28 and TRBJ1-1; D not resolved. The V end lost 7 bases, the J end lost 7 bases, and 10 bases lay between the germline ends. The V gene's germline CDR1 is MDHEN and CDR2 SYDVKM. The length of the CDR3 is 11 residues. The CDR3 DNA reads as TGTGCCAGCAATGAGAGGCGTGAAGCTTTCTTT. Protein: CASNERREAFF.

The rearrangement links TRBV4-1 to TRBJ2-7; the D is unclear. Germline CDR1 MGHRA, CDR2 YSYEKL. The V end lost 6 bases, the J end lost 2 bases, and 14 bases lay between the germline ends. The length of the CDR3 is 14 residues. The CDR3 loop reads CASSRGVTTYEQYF. CDR3 bases: TGCGCCAGCAGTAGAGGAGTCACCACCTACGAGCAGTACTTC.

V gene TRBV2 combines with J gene TRBJ1-6, with 8 bases that match TRBD1. Germline CDR1 reads SNHLY; CDR2 reads FYNNEI. V was pared by 9 bases and J by 7 bases, with 5 bases of the junction left unmatched. This CDR3 has 13 amino acids. CDR3 sequence (DNA): TGTGCCAGTCTGGACAGGGAAAATTCACCCCTCCACTTT. It yields the protein CASLDRENSPLHF.

The CDR3 spells CASSLLRGGTNTGELFF. Here the CDR3 DNA reads TGTGCCAGCAGCTTGCTTCGAGGGGGCACGAACACCGGGGAGCTGTTTTTT. V gene TRBV5-4 combines with J gene TRBJ2-2; 7 bases agree with TRBD1. With V trimmed by 1 base and J by 0 bases, 6 bases remained unmatched. The CDR3 is 17 amino acids. Germline assignment: CDR1 SGHNT and CDR2 YYREEE (reference sequence). Filled out from reference TRBV5-4 and TRBJ2-2, the complete variable domain reads ETGVTQSPTHLIKTRGQQVTLRCSSQSGHNTVSWYQQALGQGPQFIFQYYREEENGRGNFPPRFSGLQFPNYSSELNVNALELDDSALYLCASSLLRGGTNTGELFFGEGSRLTVL.